The present T cell receptor beta chain was sequenced within a study of CD8 T cells in Susac syndrome. Looked up from germline, CDR1 is MNHEY and CDR2 is SMNVEV (reference sequence). Trimming took off 3 bases at V and 3 bases at J, with 15 bases between the two ends. This CDR3 region has 16 residues. RNA was extracted with the RNeasy kit, and a quantity of roughly 0.45 to 1 ug was reverse transcribed using random hexamers. Each CDR3 protein gets one entry after TCRdb re-called the immunoSEQ multiplex PCR reads with MiXCR. The profile shows 230,000 or so distinct CDR3 sequences, 95% of them singletons.

The TCR sequence derives from a human donor with multiple sclerosis. The sequencing sample was made of CD4+ T cells from PBMCs. The chain employs TRBV27 and TRBJ2-4; the D gene is possibly TRBD2 (6 bases). This chain's CDR3 is CASSFGASDRKNIQYF. The CDR3 DNA is TGTGCCAGCAGTTTCGGCGCTAGCGACCGCAAAAACATTCAGTACTTC.